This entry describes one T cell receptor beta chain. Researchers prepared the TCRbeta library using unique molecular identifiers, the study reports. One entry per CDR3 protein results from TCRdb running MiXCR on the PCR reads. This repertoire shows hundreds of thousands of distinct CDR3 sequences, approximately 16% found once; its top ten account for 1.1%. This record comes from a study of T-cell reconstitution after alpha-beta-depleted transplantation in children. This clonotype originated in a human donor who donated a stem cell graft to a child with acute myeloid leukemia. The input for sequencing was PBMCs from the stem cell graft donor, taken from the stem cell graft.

The CDR3 nucleotides are TGTGCCAGCAACAGAGGGGGGGCCCGTCGAGAGACCCAGTACTTC. Translated: CASNRGGARRETQYF. The chain joins TRBV6-2 or TRBV6-3 to TRBJ2-5, with a weak D call TRBD2 (7 bases). With 7 bases removed from V and 4 bases from J, the gap between germline ends came to 19 bases. In germline, CDR1 is MNHEY, CDR2 SVGEGT. The CDR3 loop spans 15 amino acids.